These 30 T cell receptor beta chains originate from one sample sequenced in a study of glioma-infiltrating T cells. The iRepertoire nested amplicon-rescue multiplex PCR amplified TCR alpha and beta CDR3s from RNA. TCRdb ran MiXCR on the multiplex PCR reads and lists one entry per CDR3 protein. In the table there are approximately 140,000 distinct CDR3 sequences, 24% of which are singletons. The material sequenced was glioma tissue, nonneoplastic brain tissue, or PBMCs (not recorded which). Source of these receptors: a human donor with low-grade glioma or glioblastoma, undergoing nonglioma brain surgery, or in good health (not recorded which).

The chain carries TRBV27 and TRBJ1-2, with D uncertain. This CDR3 has 15 amino acids. The V and J ends lost 4 bases and 3 bases respectively, with 15 bases between them. Germline CDR1 and CDR2: MNHEY and SMNVEV (reference sequence). CDR3 region: CASSSDATGYYGYTF. CDR3 sequence (DNA): TGTGCCAGCAGTTCGGACGCAACCGGTTACTATGGCTACACCTTC.

The gene calls are TRBV5-5 and TRBJ2-7, with D unclear. The V gene lost 4 bases and the J gene lost 5 bases, with 10 bases spanning the gap. The CDR3 is 12 residues long. Germline assignment: CDR1 SGHKS and CDR2 YYEKEE (reference sequence). CDR3 protein: CASSSPRHEQYV. CDR3 DNA: TGTGCCAGCAGCAGCCCCCGCCACGAGCAGTACGTC.

For this clonotype: Relative to the germline gene, one junction end is altered; a read error may explain this. This chain links TRBV7-9 with TRBJ2-1; D is ambiguous. This CDR3 is 13 amino acids long. From germline, CDR1 is SEHNR and CDR2 FQNEAQ (reference sequence). For the CDR3, the DNA is TGTGACAGCAGCTTAGATCTTTTTGGTGAGCAGTTCTTC. Translated: CDSSLDLFGEQFF.

This clonotype was counted ten times or more. The J gene is TRBJ2-1, the V gene TRBV24-1; TRBD2 is a possible D gene (6 bases). V gave up 5 bases and J gave up 7 bases, with 11 bases separating them. Germline lookup yields CDR1 KGHDR and CDR2 SFDVKD. The CDR3 totals 13 residues. Written as DNA, the CDR3 is TGTGCCACCAGTGCAAGGGCGGGAAATGAGCAGTTCTTC. Translated, it gives CATSARAGNEQFF.

This clonotype was picked up a small number of times. The gene calls are TRBV20-1 and TRBJ2-4, with 8 bases aligning to TRBD1. Germline CDR1 DFQATT, CDR2 SNEGSKA (reference sequence). The length of the CDR3 is 13 residues. Trimming cost V 5 bases and J 7 bases; bases outside gene matches: 7. The CDR3 is CSAPGQGPNIQYF. The CDR3 bases are TGCAGTGCTCCAGGACAGGGTCCCAACATTCAGTACTTC.

This clonotype has just a few counts. The chain recombines TRBV20-1 with TRBJ1-4; D might be TRBD1 (6 bases). This CDR3 comprises 15 residues. In germline, CDR1 is DFQATT, CDR2 SNEGSKA (reference sequence). V dropped 5 bases and J dropped 7 bases, with 20 bases sitting between them. The CDR3 DNA follows: TGCAGTGCTGGTTCCGAGGCGGGGGCAAGTGAAAAACTGTTTTTT. Translating gives CSAGSEAGASEKLFF.

V usage is TRBV7-2 and J usage is TRBJ1-5, with 7 bases lining up with TRBD1. V shed 6 bases and J 5 bases; nucleotides not matched to a gene: 10. The CDR3 consists of 15 residues. Germline lookup yields CDR1 SGHTA and CDR2 FQGNSA. The CDR3 sequence: CASSYLGTADQPQHF. CDR3 sequence (DNA): TGTGCCAGCAGTTACCTCGGGACAGCTGATCAGCCCCAGCATTTT.

The J gene is TRBJ1-2, the V gene TRBV5-4, with 7 nucleotides matching TRBD1. The germline CDR1 and CDR2 sequences are SGHNT and YYREEE (reference sequence). There are 13 residues in the CDR3. V was pared by 4 bases and J by 5 bases, with 5 bases of the junction left unmatched. The CDR3 protein is CASSTVQGYGYTF. Here the CDR3 DNA reads TGTGCCAGCAGCACCGTACAGGGGTATGGCTACACCTTC.

This clonotype was counted a single time. The chain couples TRBV2 to TRBJ1-5; 8 positions agree with TRBD1. V shed 6 bases and J 9 bases; nucleotides not matched to a gene: 4. The germline V gene encodes CDR1 SNHLY and CDR2 FYNNEI. The CDR3 has 12 residues. As DNA, the CDR3 is TGTGCCAGCAGGACAGGGGAGCCGCCCCAGCATTTT. Its translation is CASRTGEPPQHF.

This clonotype has at least ten counts. The genes are TRBV6-1 and TRBJ1-5; D possibly corresponds to TRBD1 (6 bases). This CDR3 contains 15 residues. Germline lookup yields CDR1 MNHNS and CDR2 SASEGT. Trimming took 7 bases from V and 15 from J, leaving 28 bases between them. Here the CDR3 reads CASNPGGGAQMNRHF. The CDR3, as DNA: TGTGCCAGCAATCCAGGCGGGGGCGCGCAGATGAATCGGCATTTT.

The CDR3 DNA reads TGTGCCAGCAGTAAAATACAGCGAACTAACTATGGCTACACCTTC. The encoded protein is CASSKIQRTNYGYTF. The V call is TRBV6-2 or TRBV6-3, the J call TRBJ1-2; D ambiguous. Trimming pared 5 bases from V and 0 bases from J, leaving 13 bases between. Germline V gene data show CDR1 as MNHEY and CDR2 as SVGEGT. CDR3 length equals 15 residues.

This clonotype was detected a few times. This chain joins TRBV7-6 and TRBJ1-2; 12 bases agree with TRBD1. The CDR3 is 16 residues long. The ends lost 10 bases at V and 4 bases at J; junction bases unmatched: 13. The germline CDR1 and CDR2 sequences are SGHVS and FNYEAQ. The CDR3 loop is CAIEIWGTGGTYGYTF. The CDR3, as DNA: TGTGCCATCGAGATCTGGGGGACAGGGGGCACCTATGGCTACACCTTC.

The V gene is TRBV18, the J gene TRBJ1-5; TRBD1 matches 11 bases. Germline assignment: CDR1 KGHSH and CDR2 LQKENI. The trim removed 6 bases at V and 7 bases at J, leaving 11 bases unmatched. This CDR3 is 16 amino acids long. CDR3: CASSIRRTGGDQPQHF. The CDR3 DNA reads TGTGCCAGCTCCATAAGAAGGACAGGGGGCGACCAGCCCCAGCATTTT.

This clonotype has more than one count but fewer than ten. The genes are TRBV2 and TRBJ2-7; D may be TRBD1 (5 bases). Trimming took 0 bases from V and 4 from J, leaving 10 bases between them. Germline CDR1 is SNHLY and CDR2 is FYNNEI. This CDR3 has 14 residues. This CDR3 reads CASSEAGQGYEQYV. In nucleotides, the CDR3 is TGTGCCAGCAGTGAAGCGGGGCAAGGTTACGAGCAGTACGTC.

There are a few counts of this clonotype. V gene TRBV3-1 combines with J gene TRBJ1-5, with D hard to call. Germline V gives CDR1 LGHDT, CDR2 YNNKEL (reference sequence). The CDR3 extends over 14 amino acids. V shed 4 bases and J shed 0 bases, with 7 bases lying between them. The chain's CDR3 is CASSLHSSNQPQHF. The CDR3 region has the DNA TGTGCCAGCAGCCTCCACAGTAGCAATCAGCCCCAGCATTTT.

There are a few counts of this clonotype. The chain has TRBV27 and TRBJ1-4, with 11 bases lining up with TRBD1. CDR3 length: 18 amino acids. Germline CDR1 MNHEY, CDR2 SMNVEV (reference sequence). V lost 8 bases, J lost 5 bases, and 16 bases stayed unmatched. In DNA, the CDR3 is TGTGCCAGCTCTCGAATCCGGGACAGGGGGGGAAAGAATGAAAAACTGTTTTTT. This encodes CASSRIRDRGGKNEKLFF.

This clonotype has ten or more counts. The chain employs TRBV27 and TRBJ2-3; TRBD1 is a possible D gene (6 bases). Germline V CDR1 and CDR2: MNHEY, SMNVEV (reference sequence). This CDR3 has 15 residues. The ends were cut back, 4 bases at V and 2 bases at J, with 13 bases in the middle. For the CDR3, the DNA is TGTGCCAGCAGTTCCCGACAGGTCAACACAGATACGCAGTATTTT. Its translation is CASSSRQVNTDTQYF.

J is TRBJ1-5 and V is TRBV12-3 or TRBV12-4; a weak D match, TRBD1 (5 bases). With 4 bases removed from V and 6 bases from J, the gap between germline ends came to 16 bases. The CDR3 loop spans 15 amino acids. CDR3 region: CASSSNNRFSQPQHF. The DNA for the CDR3 is TGTGCCAGCAGTTCCAATAACAGGTTCAGTCAGCCCCAGCATTTT.

This rearrangement joins TRBV4-2 to TRBJ2-3; the D is unclear. The V end was cut by 1 base, the J end by 0 bases, with 11 bases between. The CDR3 has 16 residues. CDR1 is LGHNA, CDR2 YNFKEQ, per germline. DNA of the CDR3: TGTGCCAGCAGCCAAGGTAACGCAGCTAGCACAGATACGCAGTATTTT. The encoded protein is CASSQGNAASTDTQYF.

This clonotype was counted ten times or more. The J gene is TRBJ2-5, the V gene TRBV6-2 or TRBV6-3; D call uncertain. The CDR3 runs 14 residues. The V gene lost 8 bases and the J gene lost 1 base, with 14 bases spanning the gap. CDR1 is MNHEY, CDR2 SVGEGT, per germline. CDR3 loop: CASCIGGSQETQYF. The CDR3 DNA reads as TGTGCCAGCTGCATTGGCGGCTCCCAAGAGACCCAGTACTTC.

As for this clonotype: A much larger clone is a single base away; this may be a read error. This rearrangement joins TRBV20-1 to TRBJ2-7; possibly TRBD1 for D (6 bases). The length of the CDR3 is 13 residues. Germline CDR1 DFQATT, CDR2 SNEGSKA (reference sequence). CDR3 amino acids: CGASMGHLYEQYV. The DNA of the CDR3 is TGCGGTGCTAGTATGGGACACCTCTACGAGCAGTACGTC.

This clonotype was picked up a small number of times. The chain has TRBV6-1 and TRBJ1-3; the match to TRBD1 covers 8 bases. CDR3 length: 16 residues. V was pared by 5 bases and J by 0 bases, with 6 bases of the junction left unmatched. The germline V gene has CDR1 MNHNS and CDR2 SASEGT. Here the CDR3 DNA reads TGTGCCAGCAGTTATGTCACAGGGGGCTCTGGAAACACCATATATTTT. Protein: CASSYVTGGSGNTIYF.

The V gene is TRBV19, the J gene TRBJ1-1, with TRBD1 matching over 10 bases. The J segment lost 7 bases and the V segment lost 5 bases, leaving 10 bases of the junction unmatched. Germline-derived CDR1 and CDR2 are LNHDA and SQIVND (reference sequence). The CDR3 has 15 residues. CDR3: CASSWTGGGSREAFF. CDR3 nucleotides: TGTGCCAGTAGTTGGACAGGGGGAGGGTCCCGTGAAGCTTTCTTT. Looking up the rest from reference TRBV19 and TRBJ1-1 gives the full variable domain: DGGITQSPKYLFRKEGQNVTLSCEQNLNHDAMYWYRQDPGQGLRLIYYSQIVNDFQKGDIAEGYSVSREKKESFPLTVTSAQKNPTAFYLCASSWTGGGSREAFFGQGTRLTVV.

This chain connects TRBV10-3 to TRBJ1-5; D uncertain. V was pared by 2 bases and J by 7 bases, with 9 bases between. This CDR3 has 13 residues. CDR1 is ENHRY and CDR2 is SYGVKD in the germline V gene. The CDR3 DNA is TGTGCCATCAGTGAGGTGGTGAGGCAGCCCCAGCATTTT. This gives the protein CAISEVVRQPQHF.

The genes are TRBV3-1 and TRBJ1-6; D possibly corresponds to TRBD1 (6 bases). In germline, CDR1 is LGHDT, CDR2 YNNKEL (reference sequence). The CDR3 consists of 14 residues. The V and J ends lost 4 bases and 6 bases respectively, with 10 bases between them. DNA for the CDR3: TGTGCCAGCAGCCTCCGGACAGCTAATTCACCCCTCCACTTT. As protein: CASSLRTANSPLHF.

V and J are TRBV7-9 and TRBJ1-1; TRBD1 agrees at 9 bases. CDR1 and CDR2 from the germline V gene are SEHNR and FQNEAQ (reference sequence). The CDR3 contains 17 residues. V lost 3 bases, J lost 5 bases, and 13 bases stayed unmatched. The CDR3 is CASSFSQGTGRGTEAFF. CDR3 sequence (DNA): TGTGCCAGCAGCTTCTCCCAGGGGACAGGGAGGGGAACTGAAGCTTTCTTT.

The chain couples TRBV18 to TRBJ1-1; D possibly corresponds to TRBD1 (6 bases). Per the germline V gene, CDR1 is KGHSH and CDR2 is LQKENI. V was pared by 4 bases and J by 6 bases, with 15 bases between. The CDR3 is 14 residues long. Here the CDR3 DNA reads TGTGCCAGCTCACGCCGGACCGAGGGGGCTGAAGCTTTCTTT. Protein: CASSRRTEGAEAFF. The whole variable domain, remainder taken from reference TRBV18 and TRBJ1-1, is NAGVMQNPRHLVRRRGQEARLRCSPMKGHSHVYWYRQLPEEGLKFMVYLQKENIIDESGMPKERFSAEFPKEGPSILRIQQVVRGDSAAYFCASSRRTEGAEAFFGQGTRLTVV.

This chain connects TRBV11-2 to TRBJ2-1, with 7 bases lining up with TRBD2. Looked up from germline, CDR1 is SGHAT and CDR2 is FQNNGV. Losses at the gene ends were 0 bases for V and 6 bases for J; bases not matched to a gene: 8. This CDR3 is 16 amino acids long. CDR3 nucleotide sequence: TGTGCCAGCAGCTTAGAAGGGAGCGGGGCCCTCAATGAGCAGTTCTTC. Its protein product is CASSLEGSGALNEQFF.

This clonotype occurred once. Relative to the germline gene, one junction end is altered; a read error may explain this. This sequence joins TRBV7-9 and TRBJ1-2; TRBD1 might be the D (5 bases). The CDR3 sequence is 14 residues long. Germline CDR1 reads SEHNR; CDR2 reads FQNEAQ (reference sequence). The CDR3 reads CASSSLGRDYGHTF. The CDR3, as DNA: TGTGCCAGCAGCTCTCTGGGCAGGGATTATGGCCACACCTTC.

The chain has TRBV12-3 or TRBV12-4 and TRBJ2-6; D is ambiguous. The V and J ends lost 6 bases and 1 base respectively, with 10 bases between them. The CDR3 runs to 15 residues. This CDR3 reads CASRPTSSGANVLTF. Written as DNA, the CDR3 is TGTGCCAGCAGACCAACTTCTTCTGGGGCCAACGTCCTGACTTTC.